Below are 11 T cell receptor beta chains sequenced from a single sample in a study of early T cells in non-severe SARS-CoV-2 infection. TCRdb reanalysed the 5' RACE reads using MiXCR and keeps one entry per CDR3 protein. The sample carries about 97,000 distinct CDR3 sequences, approximately 10% recorded once. The sample was whole blood, taken at baseline. These receptors all come from an adult who was a healthcare worker with PCR-confirmed SARS-CoV-2 infection or an uninfected control (not recorded which).

The sample holds a few counts of this clonotype. In DNA, the CDR3 is TGTGCCAGCAGTAGGGACAGGGACGGCTACACCTTC. Amino acid sequence: CASSRDRDGYTF. The chain is built from TRBV6-5 and TRBJ1-2; 9 positions match TRBD1. Germline V gene lookup returns CDR1 MNHEY and CDR2 SVGAGI. There are 12 residues in the CDR3. J was trimmed by 8 bases and V by 5 bases; bases with no gene match: 3.

The chain couples TRBV7-9 to TRBJ1-1, with D maybe TRBD1 (6 bases). Germline CDR1 SEHNR, CDR2 FQNEAQ (reference sequence). Trimming stripped 5 bases from V and 6 bases from J, with 16 bases between. The CDR3 covers 14 residues. This CDR3 is CASSQNNRVPEAFF. The CDR3 DNA follows: TGTGCCAGCAGCCAAAACAACAGGGTTCCTGAAGCTTTCTTT. Using reference TRBV7-9 and TRBJ1-1 for the parts outside the CDR3, the full variable domain is DTGVSQNPRHKITKRGQNVTFRCDPISEHNRLYWYRQTLGQGPEFLTYFQNEAQLEKSRLLSDRFSAERPKGSFSTLEIQRTEQGDSAMYLCASSQNNRVPEAFFGQGTRLTVV.

There are a few counts of this clonotype. This sequence joins TRBV20-1 and TRBJ1-2; a possible D gene is TRBD1 (6 bases). This CDR3 region has 12 residues. Germline CDR1 reads DFQATT; CDR2 reads SNEGSKA (reference sequence). Deletions cut 4 bases from V and 3 bases from J, with 9 bases between. CDR3 amino acids: CSATRGDYGYTF. CDR3 in DNA: TGCAGTGCTACCAGGGGCGACTATGGCTACACCTTC.

This clonotype has at least ten counts. The chain links TRBV20-1 to TRBJ1-1; D ambiguous. CDR1 and CDR2 from the germline V gene are DFQATT and SNEGSKA (reference sequence). The CDR3 spans 13 residues. V was cut by 0 bases and J by 4 bases, with 9 bases left in between. CDR3 bases: TGCAGTGCTAGAGATATACGTGGCACTGAAGCTTTCTTT. Translated, it gives CSARDIRGTEAFF.

V is TRBV5-1 and J is TRBJ2-3; 13 bases line up with TRBD2. Per germline, CDR1 SGHRS and CDR2 YFSETQ. V dropped 5 bases and J dropped 7; count of bases not matched to a gene: 13. This CDR3 comprises 17 residues. CDR3 nucleotides: TGCGCCAGCAGTTCTCCCCGGACTAGCGGGGGCGGTCATACGCAGTATTTT. Its translation is CASSSPRTSGGGHTQYF.

The table lists this clonotype with a few counts. The chain has TRBV11-2 and TRBJ2-7; D perhaps matches TRBD2 (6 bases). V shed 5 bases and J shed 9 bases, with 14 bases lying between them. CDR1 is SGHAT and CDR2 is FQNNGV in the germline V gene. The CDR3 sequence is 12 residues long. The CDR3 DNA follows: TGTGCCAGCAGCCGGGGAGGAGGTATGCAGTACTTC. It encodes CASSRGGGMQYF.

The chain couples TRBV6-1 to TRBJ2-2; 8 positions match TRBD2. The CDR3 sequence is 16 residues long. The J segment lost 0 bases and the V segment lost 2 bases, leaving 2 bases of the junction unmatched. Germline lookup yields CDR1 MNHNS and CDR2 SASEGT. As DNA, the CDR3 is TGTGCCAGCAGTGAAATGGGACTAGCGAACACCGGGGAGCTGTTTTTT. Its translation is CASSEMGLANTGELFF.

This clonotype appeared a few times. The chain uses TRBV2 and TRBJ2-6; D is undetermined. This CDR3 has 15 amino acids. Trimming shortened V by 0 bases and J by 3 bases, and 6 bases separated the two germline ends. Germline V gene data show CDR1 as SNHLY and CDR2 as FYNNEI. CDR3 sequence reads: CASSEASLGANVLTF. The CDR3 DNA reads as TGTGCCAGCAGTGAAGCCAGCCTTGGGGCCAACGTCCTGACTTTC.

The chain uses TRBV11-2 and TRBJ2-1; no clear D gene. The length of the CDR3 is 14 residues. Germline CDR1 reads SGHAT; CDR2 reads FQNNGV. V was pared by 1 base and J by 7 bases, with 11 bases between. Here the CDR3 DNA reads TGTGCCAGCAGCTTAGCTGGTCCAAATAATGAGCAGTTCTTC. It specifies CASSLAGPNNEQFF.

This clonotype was seen more than once but under ten times. This chain links TRBV7-7 with TRBJ2-5; 8 bases map to TRBD2. Germline CDR1 is SSHAT and CDR2 is FNYEAQ (reference sequence). V lost 5 bases, J lost 1 base, and 9 bases stayed unmatched. The CDR3 is made up of 16 amino acids. CDR3 bases: TGTGCCAGCAGCCCACTTCACAGCGGGGGCCAAGAGACCCAGTACTTC. Amino acids: CASSPLHSGGQETQYF.

This clonotype was seen only a few times. The chain uses TRBV29-1 and TRBJ1-2; no firm D call. CDR1 is SQVTM, CDR2 ANQGSEA, per germline. Trimming pared 7 bases from V and 4 bases from J, leaving 13 bases between. The CDR3 contains 12 residues. The CDR3 region is CSALAGVYGYTF. The DNA of the CDR3 is TGCAGCGCATTGGCAGGCGTCTATGGCTACACCTTC.